This is a list of T cell receptor beta chains from one sample in a study of blood T cell repertoires in COVID-19. Assay used: immunoSEQ multiplex PCR; TCRdb lists only in-frame clones, some missing. This table has 180,000 or so clones, less than 80% appearing once. Material for sequencing was peripheral blood. The source is a man aged 45-65 years who had recovered from COVID-19. Each CDR3 is given with its conserved first and last residue. A D gene is named only where the DNA matches it firmly. Part of the rows lack a size; the others show once, few, many or a class for expanded clones.

TRBV19	NA	TRBD1	14	TRBJ1-2	TGTGCCAGTAGGACACCGGGACAGGTGGAAGGCTACACCTTC	CASRTPGQVEGYTF
TRBV15	NA	TRBD2	19	TRBJ2-3	TGTGCCACCAGCAGAGGTCTAGCGGGAGGGAACCTACTAACAGATACGCAGTATTTT	CATSRGLAGGNLLTDTQYF
TRBV5-5	NA	NA	14	TRBJ2-7	TGTGCCAGCAGCCCCCTATTGAATCGCCACGAGCAGTACTTC	CASSPLLNRHEQYF
TRBV3-1/TRBV3-2	NA	NA	13	TRBJ2-7	TGTGCCAGCAGCCAGGGGGCGATGCTCGAGCAGTACTTC	CASSQGAMLEQYF
TRBV5-5	few	TRBD1	12	TRBJ2-7	TGTGCCAGCAGCTGGACAGGGAGCGAGCAGTACTTC	CASSWTGSEQYF
TRBV9	NA	NA	14	TRBJ2-2	TGTGCCAGCAGCGTGGACTCGAACACCGGGGAGCTGTTTTTT	CASSVDSNTGELFF
TRBV2	NA	NA	14	TRBJ2-3	TGTGCCAGCAGTGTACAGGGTCTAACAGATACGCAGTATTTT	CASSVQGLTDTQYF
TRBV5-4	once	TRBD1	13	TRBJ2-1	TGTGCCAGCAGGGATACAGGGGACAATGAGCAGTTCTTC	CASRDTGDNEQFF
TRBV5-1	NA	TRBD2	17	TRBJ2-2	TGCGCCAGCAGCTTGGAGCCTAGCGGGAGTCGGGCCGGGGAGCTGTTTTTT	CASSLEPSGSRAGELFF
TRBV24-1	NA	TRBD2	18	TRBJ2-3	TGTGCCACCAGTGATAGATTGGGACTAGCGGAGCGCACAGATACGCAGTATTTT	CATSDRLGLAERTDTQYF
TRBV11-1	NA	NA	16	TRBJ2-7	TGTGCCAGCAGTTCCCTTCGAGGGAGGTCCTCCTACGAGCAGTACTTC	CASSSLRGRSSYEQYF
TRBV30	NA	NA	13	TRBJ1-4	TGTGCCTGGAGTGTCCAGGGGAATGAAAAACTGTTTTTT	CAWSVQGNEKLFF
TRBV14	NA	TRBD2	20	TRBJ2-3	TGTGCCAGCAGCCAAGAGTACGGGACTAGCGGGAGTTTTCCCACAGATACGCAGTATTTT	CASSQEYGTSGSFPTDTQYF
TRBV5-4	NA	NA	13	TRBJ1-1	TGTGCCAGCAGCCGGGACATGAACACTGAAGCTTTCTTT	CASSRDMNTEAFF
TRBV7-2	NA	NA	16	TRBJ1-2	TGTGCCAGCAGCTTATTCTACCGAGGCAGGGGCCCACCCTCCACCTTC	CASSLFYRGRGPPSTF
TRBV3-1/TRBV3-2	NA	NA	16	TRBJ1-5	TGTGCCAGCAGCCGAGGAGGGGTGTCGGGCAATCAGCCCCAGCATTTT	CASSRGGVSGNQPQHF
TRBV28	few	NA	12	TRBJ1-2	TGTGCCAGCAGCTACGACCAGGGGGGCTACACCTTC	CASSYDQGGYTF
TRBV27	NA	NA	16	TRBJ2-1	TGTGCCAGCAGTACAACCTCAGGAGGCTTAGGGAATGAGCAGTTCTTC	CASSTTSGGLGNEQFF
TRBV27	NA	NA	14	TRBJ1-1	TGTGCCAGCAGTTTAAGACAGCAGAACACTGAAGCTTTCTTT	CASSLRQQNTEAFF
TRBV27	NA	NA	16	TRBJ2-2	TGTGCCAGCAGTTCCCAACGGGAAGGGTACACCGGGGAGCTGTTTTTT	CASSSQREGYTGELFF
TRBV6-5	NA	NA	14	TRBJ1-5	TGTGCCAGCAGGGGCGGGGTAGACAATCAGCCCCAGCATTTT	CASRGGVDNQPQHF
TRBV6-2/TRBV6-3	NA	NA	14	TRBJ1-1	TGTGCCAGCAGTTCTGCGGGGGACTACACTGAAGCTTTCTTT	CASSSAGDYTEAFF
TRBV19	NA	NA	16	TRBJ2-3	TGTGCCAGTAGTGTCCGTAGCGGAGACCCGTCTGATACGCAGTATTTT	CASSVRSGDPSDTQYF
TRBV29-1	NA	TRBD2	14	TRBJ2-1	TGCAGCGTTGAATCCTGGGCTAGCGGGGATGAGCAGTTCTTC	CSVESWASGDEQFF
TRBV6-5	once	NA	15	TRBJ2-5	TGTGCCAGCAGCCAACCTGGACTGGACCAAGAGACCCAGTACTTC	CASSQPGLDQETQYF
TRBV3-1/TRBV3-2	NA	TRBD2	17	TRBJ2-3	TGTGCCAGCAGCCCTTTGACTAGCGGGAGTCAAACAGATACGCAGTATTTT	CASSPLTSGSQTDTQYF
TRBV6-5	once	TRBD1	12	TRBJ1-1	TGTGCCAGCAGCATCCAGGGGGTTTCAGCTTTCTTT	CASSIQGVSAFF
TRBV29-1	NA	NA	14	TRBJ1-1	TGCAGCGTTGATAGCGGGTGGGGGGACACTGAAGCTTTCTTT	CSVDSGWGDTEAFF
TRBV28	NA	TRBD2	16	TRBJ2-7	TGTGCCAGCAGTGACGGAGGAGGGACTAGCGGAACAGGGGGGTACTTC	CASSDGGGTSGTGGYF
TRBV7-2	NA	TRBD2	15	TRBJ2-7	TGTGCCAGCAGCTTAGTGGGCGGGAGCATCGACGAGCAGTACTTC	CASSLVGGSIDEQYF
TRBV6-6	NA	NA	14	TRBJ2-5	TGTGCCAGCAAGGAGTTAACGGAGCCAGAGACCCAGTACTTC	CASKELTEPETQYF
TRBV2	NA	TRBD1	17	TRBJ1-3	TGTGCCAGCAGTCCGCCGGGACAGGTTAGGGCTGGAAACACCATATATTTT	CASSPPGQVRAGNTIYF
TRBV7-2	NA	TRBD1	14	TRBJ1-3	TGTGCCAGCAGCCCCGGGACAGGGGGAAACACCATATATTTT	CASSPGTGGNTIYF
TRBV7-8	NA	TRBD1	15	TRBJ1-5	TGTGCCAGCAGCCGGACAGGGGAGGGGCTTCAGCCCCAGCATTTT	CASSRTGEGLQPQHF
TRBV30	NA	TRBD1	13	TRBJ2-3	TGTGCCTGGAGTGTACAGGGGGCAGATACGCAGTATTTT	CAWSVQGADTQYF
TRBV3-1/TRBV3-2	NA	NA	12	TRBJ1-2	TGTGCCAGCAGCCAAGGCGGGGATGGCTACACCTTC	CASSQGGDGYTF
TRBV11-2	NA	NA	15	TRBJ2-5	TGTGCCAGCAGCTCCTCCCCCAGCACAGGTTCGACCCAGTACTTC	CASSSSPSTGSTQYF
TRBV6-5	NA	NA	11	TRBJ2-2	TGTGCCAGCAGCAGAACCGGGGAGCTGTTTTTT	CASSRTGELFF
TRBV6-2/TRBV6-3	NA	NA	16	TRBJ1-1	TGTGCCAGCAGTCAACCCACTTTTTTCATGAACACTGAAGCTTTCTTT	CASSQPTFFMNTEAFF
TRBV29-1	NA	NA	13	TRBJ2-7	TGCAGCGCTAATTCGGCGGTACAATCGGAGCAGTACTTC	CSANSAVQSEQYF
TRBV24-1	NA	TRBD2	16	TRBJ2-1	TGTGCCACCAGTGACCTTAGCGGGAGCGCCATTAATGAGCAGTTCTTC	CATSDLSGSAINEQFF
TRBV24-1	NA	TRBD2	16	TRBJ2-1	TGTGCCACCAGTGCCCTTAGTAGCGGGGTCTACAATGAGCAGTTCTTC	CATSALSSGVYNEQFF
TRBV21-1	NA	NA	16	TRBJ2-5	TGTGCCAGCAGCCATCTGGACAGGGAGGATTTAGAGACCCAGTACTTC	CASSHLDREDLETQYF
TRBV12-3/TRBV12-4	NA	NA	12	TRBJ1-2	TGTGCCAGCAGGCCAGGGATCCATGGCTACACCTTC	CASRPGIHGYTF
TRBV9	NA	NA	15	TRBJ2-7	TGTGCCAGCAGCCGGCGGATAGCATCCGTCTACGAGCAGTACTTC	CASSRRIASVYEQYF
TRBV10-1	NA	TRBD1	13	TRBJ1-6	TGCGCCAGCAGCCGGGACAGTAATTCACCCCTCCACTTT	CASSRDSNSPLHF
TRBV5-1	NA	TRBD2	17	TRBJ2-1	TGCGCCAGCAGCTTGTCGTGGCGGGAGGCCAAAATTAATGAGCAGTTCTTC	CASSLSWREAKINEQFF
TRBV4-1	NA	NA	15	TRBJ2-3	TGCGCCAGCAGCCAATTTTCCGGAGTCGACGATACGCAGTATTTT	CASSQFSGVDDTQYF
TRBV5-1	NA	NA	14	TRBJ2-3	TGCGCCAGCAGCACGGGAGCAACCACAGATACGCAGTATTTT	CASSTGATTDTQYF
TRBV7-3	once	NA	13	TRBJ2-3	TGTGCCAGCAGCTTAACGTTTCAGGGTACGCAGTATTTT	CASSLTFQGTQYF
TRBV27	NA	NA	14	TRBJ1-1	TGTGCCAGCCGTTGGAGGGTTACTAACACTGAAGCTTTCTTT	CASRWRVTNTEAFF
TRBV11-2	NA	TRBD2	15	TRBJ2-5	TGTGCCAGCAGCTTAAGAGCGGGAGGTCAAGAGACCCAGTACTTC	CASSLRAGGQETQYF
TRBV4-3	once	NA	16	TRBJ2-7	TGCGCCAGCAGCCAAGCGAGGGGACTGTATAGGTACGAGCAGTACTTC	CASSQARGLYRYEQYF
TRBV4-1	NA	NA	17	TRBJ1-2	TGCGCCAGCAGCCAAGATCCACGGCCGCCCTATCTGAGGGGCTACACCTTC	CASSQDPRPPYLRGYTF